The text below deals with one TCR beta chain. The sample belongs to a study of T cells in Graves' hyperthyroidism and ophthalmopathy. Researchers amplified the TCR beta CDR3 regions from RNA transcripts. Researchers ran a first-round RT-PCR on the TCR CDR3 using the HTBI primer set. TCRdb reanalysed the multiplex PCR reads using MiXCR and keeps one entry per CDR3 protein. The data hold around 250,000 distinct CDR3 sequences, with roughly 15% observed a single time. This CDR3 has 17 amino acids. The V gene's germline CDR1 is SGHRS and CDR2 YFSETQ. Unmatched junction bases numbered 11, after V lost 4 bases and J lost 4 bases.

Input material: blood. This TCR was recovered from a woman aged 40 to 50 with Graves' hyperthyroidism that later progressed to Graves' ophthalmopathy. This rearrangement joins TRBV5-1 to TRBJ2-1; the match to TRBD2 covers 10 bases. The CDR3 reads CASSRKTSGWEYNEQFF. For the CDR3, the DNA is TGCGCCAGCAGCCGGAAGACTAGCGGGTGGGAATACAATGAGCAGTTCTTC.